This TCR beta chain is drawn from a study of OX40 agonist ivuxolimab in advanced cancers. Turning to the study itself: Earlier anti-PD-1, anti-PD-L1 or anti-CTLA-4 therapy was permitted; roughly 42% had received some. Broader study findings: CD4+ and CD8+ blood T cells expanded clonally by week 6 at 0.1 to 3.0 mg/kg.

Prior autoimmune disease or systemic immunosuppression barred patients. This clone has a handful of counts. No antigen is known for it. This CDR3 has 13 residues. Per germline, CDR1 SGHAT and CDR2 FQDESV (reference sequence). The V and J ends lost 1 base and 7 bases, in that order; junction bases with no gene match: 4. The method was immunoSEQ multiplex PCR; TCRdb's version includes in-frame clones alone and lacks a portion of them. The sample holds some 80,000 clones, about 85% seen once. The gene calls are TRBV11-1 and TRBJ2-7; 7 bases are shared with TRBD1. The TCR comes from an adult with an advanced solid tumor such as melanoma, head and neck, liver or kidney cancer. The sequenced sample was CD4+ or CD8+ T cells sorted from blood, obtained in a trial of the OX40 agonist ivuxolimab. The CDR3 is CASSLGQGEEQYF. The CDR3 DNA sequence: TGTGCCAGCAGCTTAGGACAGGGAGAGGAGCAGTACTTC. Full variable domain (outside the CDR3, taken from reference TRBV11-1 and TRBJ2-7): EAEVAQSPRYKITEKSQAVAFWCDPISGHATLYWYRQILGQGPELLVQFQDESVVDDSQLPKDRFSAERLKGVDSTLKIQPAELGDSAMYLCASSLGQGEEQYFGPGTRLTVT.